This TCR beta chain was sequenced in a study of blood T cell repertoires in COVID-19. Background on the study: The cDNA or gDNA used as material had been derived from T cells, B-cell-depleted T cells, or PBMCs.

This clone appeared a few times. Methods used by the authors: Cell counts per sample came from amplifying reference gene primers. The table came from immunoSEQ multiplex PCR; TCRdb's copy has only in-frame clones and leaves some out. V, J and clone size are those of that table, while D and trimming were read from the DNA. The profile covers around 200,000 clones, with over 70% appearing a single time and roughly 2.8% taken by the ten largest. V gave up 5 bases and J gave up 0 bases; unmatched junction bases: 5. There are 15 residues in the CDR3. Germline V gene sequence: CDR1 SEHNR, CDR2 FQNEAQ (reference sequence).

This clonotype originated in a man in his fifties with active or convalescent COVID-19. The chain joins TRBV7-9 to TRBJ2-7, with 9 bases lining up with TRBD1. The material sequenced was peripheral blood. CDR3 sequence reads: CASSQDRGSSYEQYF. The CDR3 nucleotides read TGTGCCAGCAGCCAGGACAGGGGAAGCTCCTACGAGCAGTACTTC.